This T cell receptor beta chain originates from a study of T cells in Graves' hyperthyroidism and ophthalmopathy. Study background: Peripheral blood was secured at the point of initial diagnosis, before any treatment.

This clonotype was picked up many times. The antigen is undetermined. Patients between 18 and 65 years old had hyperthyroidism, newly diagnosed and lasting under 2 months. It was uncontrolled infection, other autoimmune disease, pregnancy or lactation that excluded patients. Whole-study results and caveats: Blood also held most thyroid clonotypes expanded beyond 0.001.

Trimming shortened V by 6 bases and J by 0 bases, and 15 bases separated the two germline ends. The CDR3 is made up of 15 amino acids. Per the germline V gene, CDR1 is MDHEN and CDR2 is SYDVKM. The investigators amplified TCR beta CDR3 regions from RNA transcripts. HTBI primers drove first-round RT-PCR of the TCR CDR3. TCRdb called the multiplex PCR reads again in MiXCR, with one record for every CDR3 protein. Here the sample spans a few hundred thousand distinct CDR3 sequences, roughly 14% being singletons. This rearrangement joins TRBV28 to TRBJ2-7; TRBD2 might be the D (6 bases). Sequenced: blood. The sequence derives from a woman aged 30 to 39 with Graves' hyperthyroidism that later progressed to Graves' ophthalmopathy. CDR3 loop: CASSRYAGSSYEQYF. CDR3 in DNA: TGTGCCAGCAGCCGCTATGCCGGGAGCTCCTACGAGCAGTACTTC.